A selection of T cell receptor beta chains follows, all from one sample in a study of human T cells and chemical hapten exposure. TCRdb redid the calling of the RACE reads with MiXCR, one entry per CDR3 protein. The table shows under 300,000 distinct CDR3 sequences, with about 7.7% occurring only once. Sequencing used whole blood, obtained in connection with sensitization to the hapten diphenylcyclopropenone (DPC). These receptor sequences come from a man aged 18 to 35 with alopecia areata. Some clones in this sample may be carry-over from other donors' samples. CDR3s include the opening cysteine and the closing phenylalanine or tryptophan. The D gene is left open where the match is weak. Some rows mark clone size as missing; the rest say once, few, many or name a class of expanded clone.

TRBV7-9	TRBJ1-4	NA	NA	CASSFFQGRINEKLFF	TGTGCCAGCAGCTTCTTTCAGGGGAGGATTAATGAAAAACTGTTTTTT
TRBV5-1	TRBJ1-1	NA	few	CASSPQSTEAFF	TGCGCCAGCAGCCCCCAGAGCACTGAAGCTTTCTTT
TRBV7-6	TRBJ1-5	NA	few	CASSLAEPRDTFNQPQHF	TGTGCCAGCAGCTTAGCGGAACCCCGGGACACCTTCAATCAGCCCCAGCATTTT
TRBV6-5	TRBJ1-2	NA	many	CASSRGGGDGYTF	TGTGCCAGCAGTCGGGGGGGGGGAGACGGCTACACCTTC
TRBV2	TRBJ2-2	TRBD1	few	CASSGTGGKAGELFF	TGTGCCAGCAGTGGTACAGGGGGCAAAGCCGGGGAGCTGTTTTTT
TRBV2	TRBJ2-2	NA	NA	CASSERWHWNTGELFF	TGTGCCAGCAGTGAAAGGTGGCACTGGAACACCGGGGAGCTGTTTTTT
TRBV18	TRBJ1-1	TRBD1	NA	CASSPQGAGTEAFF	TGTGCCAGCTCACCCCAGGGGGCTGGCACTGAAGCTTTCTTT
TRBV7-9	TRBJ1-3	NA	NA	CASSLGAISGNTIYF	TGTGCCAGCAGCTTAGGGGCGATCTCTGGAAACACCATATATTTT
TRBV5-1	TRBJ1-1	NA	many	CASSPGWIATEAFF	TGCGCCAGCAGCCCTGGTTGGATAGCGACTGAAGCTTTCTTT
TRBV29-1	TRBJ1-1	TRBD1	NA	CSAEQGRGTEAFF	TGCAGCGCCGAACAGGGGAGAGGCACTGAAGCTTTCTTT
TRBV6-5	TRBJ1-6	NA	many	CASSVNGRGYSPLHF	TGTGCCAGCAGCGTGAACGGGAGGGGATATTCACCCCTCCACTTT
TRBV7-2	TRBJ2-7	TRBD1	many	CASSPDQGAGEQYF	TGTGCCAGCAGCCCGGATCAGGGGGCGGGCGAGCAGTACTTC
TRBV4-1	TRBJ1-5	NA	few	CASSQVWLTHQPQHF	TGCGCCAGCAGCCAAGTCTGGTTAACTCATCAGCCCCAGCATTTT
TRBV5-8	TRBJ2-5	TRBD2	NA	CASSNPLGGGEETQYF	TGTGCCAGCAGCAATCCCCTTGGCGGGGGGGAAGAGACCCAGTACTTC
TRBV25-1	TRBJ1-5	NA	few	CASSELVLDQPQHF	TGTGCCAGCAGTGAATTGGTTTTAGATCAGCCCCAGCATTTT
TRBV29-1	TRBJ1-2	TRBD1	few	CSTQTGDYGYTF	TGCAGCACCCAGACAGGGGACTATGGCTACACCTTC
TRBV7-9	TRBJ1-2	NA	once	CASSRVPGRPLHYGYTF	TGTGCCAGCAGCCGCGTCCCGGGACGGCCTTTGCACTATGGCTACACCTTC
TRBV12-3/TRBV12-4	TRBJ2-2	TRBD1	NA	CASRQGLRELFF	TGTGCCAGCAGACAGGGGTTGCGGGAGCTGTTTTTT
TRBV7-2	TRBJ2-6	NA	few	CASSLGYRARANVLTF	TGTGCCAGCAGCTTAGGTTACCGAGCTCGGGCCAACGTCCTGACTTTC
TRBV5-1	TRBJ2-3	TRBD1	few	CASSSKRTGTGGTDTQYF	TGCGCCAGCAGCTCGAAGAGAACGGGGACAGGGGGCACAGATACGCAGTATTTT
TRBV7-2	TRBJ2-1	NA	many	CASSLVGGFSSYNEQFF	TGTGCCAGCAGCTTGGTTGGGGGTTTTAGCTCCTACAATGAGCAGTTCTTC
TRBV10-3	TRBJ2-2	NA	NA	CAISRTSLDTGELFF	TGTGCCATCAGCAGGACCTCCCTTGACACTGGGGAGCTGTTTTTT
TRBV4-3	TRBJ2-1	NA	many	CASSQSGGGLYNEQFF	TGCGCCAGCAGCCAAAGCGGAGGGGGGCTCTACAATGAGCAGTTCTTC
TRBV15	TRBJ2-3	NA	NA	CATSRGWRGGPDTQYF	TGTGCCACCAGCAGAGGCTGGAGAGGGGGGCCAGATACGCAGTATTTT
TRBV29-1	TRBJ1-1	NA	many	CSVGGGPLSTEAFF	TGCAGCGTTGGAGGCGGGCCGTTGAGCACTGAAGCTTTCTTT
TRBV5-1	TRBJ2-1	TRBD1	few	CASSLVLRQGAKNEQFF	TGCGCCAGCAGCTTGGTTCTAAGACAGGGGGCTAAGAATGAGCAGTTCTTC
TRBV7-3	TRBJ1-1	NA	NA	CASSDVGFGTEAFF	TGTGCCAGCAGCGATGTGGGGTTCGGGACTGAAGCTTTCTTT
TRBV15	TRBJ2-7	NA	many	CATSRDISSYEQYF	TGTGCCACCAGCAGGGACATCAGCTCCTACGAGCAGTACTTC
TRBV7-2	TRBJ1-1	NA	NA	CASSGRQIEAFF	TGTGCCAGCAGCGGGAGACAGATTGAAGCTTTCTTT
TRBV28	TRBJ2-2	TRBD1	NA	CASRGDRVWTGELFF	TGTGCCAGCAGGGGGGACAGGGTATGGACCGGGGAGCTGTTTTTT
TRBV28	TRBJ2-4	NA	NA	CASSLGTLAKNIQYF	TGTGCCAGCAGTTTAGGTACGCTAGCCAAAAACATTCAGTACTTC
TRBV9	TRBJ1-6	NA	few	CASSTPGNSPLHF	TGTGCCAGCAGCACCCCAGGGAATTCACCCCTCCACTTT
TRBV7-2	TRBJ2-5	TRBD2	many	CASSPASPLAGEETQYF	TGTGCCAGCAGCCCCGCCTCCCCACTAGCGGGGGAAGAGACCCAGTACTTC
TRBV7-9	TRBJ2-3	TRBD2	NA	CASSWTSGALDTQYF	TGTGCCAGCAGTTGGACTAGCGGCGCCCTAGATACGCAGTATTTT
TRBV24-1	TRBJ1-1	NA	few	CATKAGLNTEAFF	TGTGCCACCAAGGCAGGGCTGAACACTGAAGCTTTCTTT
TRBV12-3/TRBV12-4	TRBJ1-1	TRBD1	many	CASRGGAEAFF	TGTGCCAGCCGAGGGGGCGCTGAAGCTTTCTTT
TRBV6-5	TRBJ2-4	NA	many	CASSQLIGPGDIQYF	TGTGCCAGCAGTCAACTCATAGGGCCCGGGGACATTCAGTACTTC